One sample yielded the 2 T cell receptor beta chains listed below, sequenced in a study of cytomegalovirus exposure and HLA in healthy donors. Repertoires were generated with immunoSEQ multiplex PCR, while TCRdb's copy carries only in-frame clones and drops some. The sample carries about 130,000 clones, approximately 84% recorded once. The sequenced material came from PBMCs. Receptors were obtained from a young man in good health and CMV-seropositive.

This clone was seen more than once but under ten times. The rearrangement uses TRBV28 and TRBJ1-2; TRBD1 might be the D (6 bases). This CDR3 is 13 amino acids long. CDR1 is MDHEN and CDR2 is SYDVKM in the germline V gene. The V and J ends lost 7 bases and 4 bases respectively, with 13 bases between them. The CDR3 region has the DNA TGTGCCAGCACAAGGGGGAAGGCCTATGGCTACACCTTC. Its translation is CASTRGKAYGYTF.

J is TRBJ2-5 and V is TRBV5-1; maybe TRBD1 (6 bases). CDR3 length: 14 amino acids. Trimming took off 4 bases at V and 2 bases at J, with 12 bases between the two ends. Germline loops: CDR1 SGHRS, CDR2 YFSETQ. The CDR3 reads CASSRWTVQETQYF. CDR3 sequence (DNA): TGCGCCAGCAGCCGATGGACAGTTCAAGAGACCCAGTACTTC.